This T cell receptor (beta chain) was obtained from a study of blood T cell repertoires in COVID-19. Study context: Sources were T cells, B-cell-depleted T cells, or PBMCs; the material itself was cDNA or gDNA.

The CDR3 has 15 residues. Trimming took off 2 bases at V and 0 bases at J, with 11 bases between the two ends. Germline V gene data show CDR1 as SGHRS and CDR2 as YFSETQ. Measured with immunoSEQ multiplex PCR; TCRdb has only the in-frame clones, and not every one. This sample carries tens of thousands of clones, roughly 84% of them seen once, and the ten largest clones take about 12%. Sequencing used peripheral blood. This chain uses TRBV5-1 with TRBJ1-2; no definite D call. The clonotype originates from a woman aged 70-85 years in a cohort sampled during active COVID-19. Here the CDR3 reads CASSLDRGANYGYTF. The CDR3 DNA is TGCGCCAGCAGCTTAGATCGGGGAGCTAACTATGGCTACACCTTC. Filled out from reference TRBV5-1 and TRBJ1-2, the complete variable domain reads KAGVTQTPRYLIKTRGQQVTLSCSPISGHRSVSWYQQTPGQGLQFLFEYFSETQRNKGNFPGRFSGRQFSNSRSEMNVSTLELGDSALYLCASSLDRGANYGYTFGSGTRLTVV.